This T cell receptor (beta chain) emerged from a study of T cell clusters in autoimmune cytopenias. Background on the study: TRB sequencing had a median about 50,000 reads and 2,350 distinct clonotypes per sample. Overall study findings and caveats: TRB repertoire shifts in secondary cytopenia and chronic lymphocytic leukemia mostly reflected lymphoma, not autoimmunity. Physiological T cell clusters of healthy donors were apparently absent in primary autoimmune cytopenia patients.

This CDR3 spans 13 amino acids. The germline CDR1 and CDR2 sequences are MNHNS and SASEGT. TRB was amplified from roughly 250 ng of peripheral blood genomic DNA per sample. Comments on this clonotype: Its antigen is unknown.

TRB was amplified by touch-down multiplex PCR, primer pools A and B combined. Reanalyzing the multiplex PCR reads, TCRdb keeps one entry per CDR3 protein, without DNA. In total, the table holds roughly 1,200 distinct CDR3 sequences. The J gene is TRBJ2-5, the V gene TRBV6-1; without DNA, the TCRdb call of TRBD2 cannot be checked. Sequenced: peripheral blood. The receptor comes from a human donor with an autoimmune cytopenia or autoimmune hepatitis (not recorded which). The CDR3 region is CASSEREQETQYF.